The next 29 T cell receptor beta chains were all read from a single sample in a study of T cells in Graves' hyperthyroidism and ophthalmopathy. Amplification yielded TCR beta CDR3 regions, with RNA transcripts as the source. During a first-round RT-PCR of the TCR CDR3, the HTBI primer set was used. TCRdb itself ran the multiplex PCR reads through MiXCR, one entry per CDR3 protein. Of around 340,000 distinct CDR3 sequences listed, 21% were seen once; the top ten hold about 50%. Source material: blood. Receptors originate from a woman aged 50 to 60 with Graves' hyperthyroidism.

On this clonotype itself: A much larger clone differs by one base, so this may be a read error. This sequence joins TRBV28 and TRBJ1-2, with 8 bases fitting TRBD1. Germline CDR1 reads MDHEN; CDR2 reads SYDVKM. The CDR3 has 13 residues. CDR3 DNA sequence: TGTGCCAGCAGTTACCGGGACAGGAATGGCTGCACCTTC. Amino acid sequence: CASSYRDRNGCTF.

To note about this clonotype: Possible read error: a much larger clone is one base away. Because it lacks the conserved phenylalanine or tryptophan at the end, this CDR3 is likely a read error. The chain recombines TRBV10-3 with TRBJ2-5; D call uncertain. CDR3 size: 15 residues. Germline CDR1 reads ENHRY; CDR2 reads SYGVKD. V lost 8 bases, J lost 0 bases, and 16 bases lay in between. The CDR3 region has the DNA TGTGCCATCGCGCAGGCCGCCCAGTACCAAGAGACCCAGTACCTC. Translation: CAIAQAAQYQETQYL.

This chain links TRBV6-1 with TRBJ1-6; D remains ambiguous. Trimming took off 5 bases at V and 10 bases at J, with 9 bases between the two ends. The CDR3 has 12 amino acids. The V gene's germline CDR1 is MNHNS and CDR2 SASEGT. The CDR3: CASSNAGSPLHF. CDR3 sequence (DNA): TGTGCCAGCAGTAACGCGGGATCACCCCTCCACTTT.

This clonotype was picked up many times. The CDR3 reads CASRLAGEGDEQFF. In nucleotides, the CDR3 is TGTGCCAGCCGGCTAGCGGGAGAGGGAGATGAGCAGTTCTTC. The chain employs TRBV14 and TRBJ2-1, with 10 bases that match TRBD2. Germline CDR1 reads SGHDN; CDR2 reads FVKESK. V shed 8 bases, J shed 8 bases, and the junction held 9 bases outside the gene matches. The CDR3 runs 14 residues.

V is TRBV10-3 and J is TRBJ2-5; unclear D gene. The germline V gene has CDR1 ENHRY and CDR2 SYGVKD. There are 12 residues in the CDR3. V lost 4 bases and J 4 bases, leaving 7 bases between the germline ends. CDR3 region: CAISGGGETQYF. CDR3 nucleotides: TGTGCCATCAGTGGTGGCGGAGAGACCCAGTACTTC.

There are many counts of this clonotype. V usage is TRBV6-1 and J usage is TRBJ2-5; 11 nucleotides align to TRBD2. The V gene end was trimmed by 7 bases and the J gene end by 4 bases; junction bases not matched to a gene: 2. The CDR3 loop spans 13 amino acids. The germline CDR1 and CDR2 sequences are MNHNS and SASEGT. CDR3 in amino acids: CASILAGVETQYF. The DNA of the CDR3 is TGTGCCAGCATACTAGCGGGAGTAGAGACCCAGTACTTC.

This clonotype was counted between two and nine times. This chain uses TRBV7-9 with TRBJ2-6; 13 positions agree with TRBD2. Looked up from germline, CDR1 is SEHNR and CDR2 is FQNEAQ (reference sequence). V lost 1 base and J lost 2; bases outside the gene matches: 8. CDR3 size: 20 residues. The CDR3 DNA follows: TGTGCCAGCAGCTTAGGTCAGCGGACTAGCGGGAGAACTGGGGCCAACGTCCTGACTTTC. This translates into CASSLGQRTSGRTGANVLTF.

The gene calls are TRBV2 and TRBJ2-6; D is possibly TRBD2 (6 bases). The V and J ends lost 7 bases and 0 bases respectively, with 7 bases between them. The CDR3 is 14 amino acids. Germline CDR1 is SNHLY and CDR2 is FYNNEI. The chain's CDR3 is CASMRDSGANVLTF. DNA for the CDR3: TGTGCCAGCATGCGGGACTCTGGGGCCAACGTCCTGACTTTC.

There are a few counts of this clonotype. The V gene is TRBV29-1, the J gene TRBJ1-3; D is undetermined. Per the germline V gene, CDR1 is SQVTM and CDR2 is ANQGSEA. The CDR3 covers 13 residues. Trimming pared 6 bases from V and 0 bases from J, leaving 9 bases between. The CDR3 reads CSVNGISGNTIYF. The CDR3 DNA follows: TGCAGCGTAAATGGGATCTCTGGAAACACCATATATTTT. Variable domain in full (rest from reference TRBV29-1 and TRBJ1-3): SAVISQKPSRDICQRGTSLTIQCQVDSQVTMMFWYRQQPGQSLTLIATANQGSEATYESGFVIDKFPISRPNLTFSTLTVSNMSPEDSSIYLCSVNGISGNTIYFGEGSWLTVV.

This clonotype was counted a few times. The rearrangement links TRBV4-1 to TRBJ2-5; D remains ambiguous. The CDR3 loop spans 16 amino acids. With 0 bases removed from V and 1 base from J, the gap between germline ends came to 12 bases. CDR1 and CDR2 from the germline V gene are MGHRA and YSYEKL. The CDR3 DNA reads as TGCGCCAGCAGCCAAGAGATCTACATACTCCAAGAGACCCAGTACTTC. Protein product: CASSQEIYILQETQYF.

The genes are TRBV20-1 and TRBJ2-7; perhaps TRBD2 as D (5 bases). Germline V gene sequence: CDR1 DFQATT, CDR2 SNEGSKA (reference sequence). The CDR3 totals 13 residues. CDR3 in DNA: TGCACTATGGACCGGGATTCCTCCTACGAGCAGTACTTC. Translating gives CTMDRDSSYEQYF.

This clonotype was detected many times. The J gene is TRBJ2-3, the V gene TRBV11-3; D not certain. V gave up 2 bases and J gave up 2 bases, with 8 bases separating them. The CDR3 loop spans 14 amino acids. Germline assignment: CDR1 SGHNT and CDR2 YENEEA. The CDR3 protein is CASSLSWNTDTQYF. The CDR3 DNA sequence: TGTGCCAGCAGCTTATCGTGGAACACAGATACGCAGTATTTT.

This clonotype has at least ten counts. The chain links TRBV2 to TRBJ1-3, with D possibly TRBD1 on 5 matching bases. The V gene's germline CDR1 is SNHLY and CDR2 FYNNEI. The germline V and J ends were trimmed by 2 bases and 4 bases, with 9 bases remaining between them. CDR3 length equals 14 residues. The CDR3 loop is CASSEQGDGNTIYF. The CDR3 DNA reads as TGTGCCAGCAGTGAACAAGGGGACGGAAACACCATATATTTT.

The chain links TRBV20-1 to TRBJ2-5, with 14 bases that match TRBD2. This CDR3 spans 15 amino acids. Trimming at V came to 6 bases and at J to 6 bases, leaving 9 bases not matched to a gene. Per the germline V gene, CDR1 is DFQATT and CDR2 is SNEGSKA (reference sequence). CDR3 nucleotide sequence: TGCAGTGCGCGGGAAGGGACTAGCGGGAGAAAGACCCAGTACTTC. It is translated as CSAREGTSGRKTQYF.

This chain joins TRBV15 and TRBJ2-3; TRBD1 or TRBD2 may be the D gene (5 bases each). The length of the CDR3 is 17 residues. The germline V gene has CDR1 LNHNV and CDR2 YYDKDF (reference sequence). Trimming pared 0 bases from V and 4 bases from J, leaving 17 bases between. CDR3 in amino acids: CATSRDQRQGLPDTQYF. The CDR3 DNA sequence: TGTGCCACCAGCAGAGATCAGCGGCAGGGATTGCCAGATACGCAGTATTTT.

The rearrangement links TRBV6-1 to TRBJ2-5; D remains ambiguous. Germline values: CDR1 MNHNS, CDR2 SASEGT. V lost 4 bases and J 2 bases, leaving 8 bases between the germline ends. This CDR3 comprises 13 residues. The CDR3 region has the DNA TGTGCCAGCAGTGTACACGTTCAAGAGACCCAGTACTTC. Translation: CASSVHVQETQYF.

This clonotype has at least ten counts. J is TRBJ2-7 and V is TRBV10-3; 12 nucleotides agree with TRBD2. The CDR3 runs 17 residues. V dropped 7 bases and J dropped 6; count of bases not matched to a gene: 16. Germline V gene lookup returns CDR1 ENHRY and CDR2 SYGVKD. This CDR3 is CAINLAGGDLTLIEQYF. The CDR3, as DNA: TGTGCCATCAACCTAGCGGGAGGGGACCTCACCTTAATCGAGCAGTACTTC.

There are many counts of this clonotype. The J gene is TRBJ1-1, the V gene TRBV7-3; TRBD1 agrees at 8 bases. V shed 4 bases and J 4 bases; nucleotides not matched to a gene: 2. CDR1 and CDR2 (germline): SGHTA, FQGTGA. The CDR3 totals 13 residues. For the CDR3, the DNA is TGTGCCAGCAGCTCACAGGGGGTCACTGAAGCTTTCTTT. This translates into CASSSQGVTEAFF.

V usage is TRBV19 and J usage is TRBJ1-1, with D uncertain. CDR1 is LNHDA and CDR2 is SQIVND in the germline V gene (reference sequence). The CDR3 runs 13 residues. Trimming removed 11 bases at V and 0 bases at J, with 13 bases between. CDR3 residues: CASQQTMNTEAFF. CDR3 DNA sequence: TGTGCCTCCCAGCAAACAATGAACACTGAAGCTTTCTTT. The full variable domain, with the rest looked up from reference TRBV19 and TRBJ1-1, is DGGITQSPKYLFRKEGQNVTLSCEQNLNHDAMYWYRQDPGQGLRLIYYSQIVNDFQKGDIAEGYSVSREKKESFPLTVTSAQKNPTAFYLCASQQTMNTEAFFGQGTRLTVV.

This clonotype was detected ten times or more. This chain links TRBV18 with TRBJ2-5, with D possibly being TRBD2 (5 bases). V lost 1 base to trimming and J lost 4 bases, with 10 bases between them. The CDR3 sequence is 14 residues long. Per the germline V gene, CDR1 is KGHSH and CDR2 is LQKENI. The CDR3 nucleotides are TGTGCCAGCTCACCACAGTCTAGCCGAGAGACCCAGTACTTC. Protein sequence: CASSPQSSRETQYF.

The J gene is TRBJ2-1, the V gene TRBV12-3 or TRBV12-4; TRBD2 aligns across 8 bases. The CDR3 loop spans 15 amino acids. V was pared by 3 bases and J by 3 bases, with 4 bases of the junction left unmatched. Here the CDR3 DNA reads TGTGCCAGCAGTTTCGGGGGGGCCGTCTACAATGAGCAGTTCTTC. Protein product: CASSFGGAVYNEQFF.

This clonotype was observed at least ten times. The rearrangement joins TRBV5-1 to TRBJ2-1; 8 bases align to TRBD2. The CDR3 length is 16 residues. The germline V gene encodes CDR1 SGHRS and CDR2 YFSETQ. Trimming cost V 0 bases and J 0 bases; bases outside gene matches: 2. The DNA of the CDR3 is TGCGCCAGCAGCTTGGGGAGCGGGAGCTCCTACAATGAGCAGTTCTTC. Protein: CASSLGSGSSYNEQFF.

This clonotype has at least ten counts. The rearrangement uses TRBV2 and TRBJ2-3, with D perhaps given as TRBD1 or TRBD2 (5 bases each). This CDR3 spans 16 amino acids. Germline CDR1 reads SNHLY; CDR2 reads FYNNEI. The V end was cut by 5 bases, the J end by 0 bases, with 15 bases between. The CDR3 coding sequence is TGTGCCAGCAGTCACCCTAGGGGACCAAGCACAGATACGCAGTATTTT. It translates to CASSHPRGPSTDTQYF.

The table lists this clonotype with many counts. This chain links TRBV28 with TRBJ2-5; 9 bases agree with TRBD2. CDR3 size: 15 residues. After removal of 3 bases from V and 5 bases from J, the junction contained 7 bases not matched to a gene. Germline loops: CDR1 MDHEN, CDR2 SYDVKM. The CDR3 loop reads CASSFLGGGAETQYF. The CDR3, as DNA: TGTGCCAGCAGTTTTTTGGGCGGGGGGGCGGAGACCCAGTACTTC. Filled out from reference TRBV28 and TRBJ2-5, the complete variable domain reads DVKVTQSSRYLVKRTGEKVFLECVQDMDHENMFWYRQDPGLGLRLIYFSYDVKMKEKGDIPEGYSVSREKKERFSLILESASTNQTSMYLCASSFLGGGAETQYFGPGTRLLVL.

This clonotype was observed at least ten times. This chain uses TRBV28 with TRBJ2-7; tentatively, D is TRBD1 (5 bases). Germline loops: CDR1 MDHEN, CDR2 SYDVKM. V was shortened by 6 bases and J by 2 bases, with 11 bases between the two germline ends. This CDR3 contains 13 residues. CDR3 sequence (DNA): TGTGCCAGCAGGTCAGGGTCAGCCTACGAGCAGTACTTC. Translation: CASRSGSAYEQYF.

This rearrangement joins TRBV2 to TRBJ1-1, with D hard to call. Germline CDR1 reads SNHLY; CDR2 reads FYNNEI. Trimming shortened V by 6 bases and J by 5 bases, and 13 bases separated the two germline ends. The CDR3 runs to 13 residues. In DNA form, the CDR3 reads TGTGCCAGCAGACCGGGATCTTGGACTGAAGCTTTCTTT. Translating gives CASRPGSWTEAFF.

This rearrangement joins TRBV29-1 to TRBJ2-7; D perhaps matches TRBD1 (6 bases). Per the germline V gene, CDR1 is SQVTM and CDR2 is ANQGSEA. The CDR3 loop spans 15 amino acids. The ends were cut back, 6 bases at V and 4 bases at J, with 22 bases in the middle. The CDR3: CSVRPSDRKIYEQYF. The CDR3 DNA follows: TGCAGCGTCAGGCCCTCGGACAGAAAAATTTACGAGCAGTACTTC.

The sample holds many counts of this clonotype. The rearrangement links TRBV28 to TRBJ1-1; the D is unclear. CDR3 length equals 11 residues. Germline V gives CDR1 MDHEN, CDR2 SYDVKM. V dropped 8 bases and J dropped 4 bases, with 8 bases sitting between them. CDR3: CASRDPTEAFF. CDR3 nucleotide sequence: TGTGCCAGCCGCGACCCCACTGAAGCTTTCTTT.

Concerning this clonotype: Mismatch with germline at one junction end may stem from a read error. This sequence joins TRBV9 and TRBJ2-1; either TRBD1 or TRBD2 may fit D (6 bases each). Germline lookup yields CDR1 SGDLS and CDR2 YYNGEE. The CDR3 totals 15 residues. The CDR3 loop reads CASSVAGAPLNKQFF. The DNA of the CDR3 is TGTGCCAGCAGCGTAGCGGGGGCCCCCCTCAATAAGCAGTTCTTC. The full variable domain, completed using reference TRBV9 and TRBJ2-1, is DSGVTQTPKHLITATGQRVTLRCSPRSGDLSVYWYQQSLDQGLQFLIQYYNGEERAKGNILERFSAQQFPDLHSELNLSSLELGDSALYFCASSVAGAPLNKQFFGPGTRLTVL.